This is a list of T cell receptor beta chains from one sample in a study of shared clonotypes between healthy human individuals. Sequenced by immunoSEQ multiplex PCR; TCRdb stores in-frame clones only, minus some. The sample consists of approximately 500,000 clones, 90% to 96% of them appearing once. Input material: naive CD4+ T cells sorted from blood. These receptors all stem from a woman aged 30 to 39 in good health. Both conserved end residues are part of each CDR3. Each record gives: J gene, CDR3 length, clone size, D gene, V gene, CDR3 protein, CDR3 DNA. A D gene is named only where the DNA matches it firmly. Only part of the rows carry a size: once, few, many, or a class if the clone is expanded.

>TRBJ2-7|14|NA|NA|TRBV6-6
CASSQSGHLYEQYF
TGTGCCAGCAGTCAGTCGGGACATCTCTACGAGCAGTACTTC
>TRBJ2-2|14|NA|NA|TRBV6-6
CASSQTENTGELFF
TGTGCCAGCAGTCAGACAGAGAACACCGGGGAGCTGTTTTTT
>TRBJ2-5|13|NA|NA|TRBV18
CASSLGLQETQYF
TGTGCCAGCTCACTGGGACTCCAAGAGACCCAGTACTTC
>TRBJ1-4|15|NA|NA|TRBV5-4
CASSSSRGANEKLFF
TGTGCCAGCAGCTCGTCGAGAGGGGCTAATGAAAAACTGTTTTTT
>TRBJ2-7|15|NA|NA|TRBV7-9
CASSLAPEGFYEQYF
TGTGCCAGCAGCTTAGCGCCCGAAGGCTTCTACGAGCAGTACTTC
>TRBJ2-1|16|NA|TRBD2|TRBV4-1
CASSPGLAHTYNEQFF
TGCGCCAGCAGCCCCGGACTAGCGCATACCTACAATGAGCAGTTCTTC
>TRBJ2-7|15|NA|TRBD1|TRBV7-9
CASSLIRTGTYEQYF
TGTGCCAGCAGCTTAATAAGGACAGGGACCTACGAGCAGTACTTC
>TRBJ1-5|13|NA|NA|TRBV7-9
CASSLVGDQPQHF
TGTGCCAGCAGCTTAGTCGGGGACCAGCCCCAGCATTTT
>TRBJ2-7|16|NA|TRBD2|TRBV15
CATSRALAGGLHEQYF
TGTGCCACCAGCAGGGCACTAGCGGGAGGGCTCCACGAGCAGTACTTC
>TRBJ1-1|13|NA|NA|TRBV10-3
CAISSDLNTEAFF
TGTGCCATCAGTTCGGACCTGAACACTGAAGCTTTCTTT
>TRBJ2-7|13|few|NA|TRBV19
CASSIRLGYEQYF
TGTGCCAGTAGTATACGACTGGGCTACGAGCAGTACTTC
>TRBJ2-5|11|NA|NA|TRBV20-1
CRGSGVETQYF
TGCAGGGGATCGGGGGTGGAGACCCAGTACTTC
>TRBJ1-3|13|NA|NA|TRBV6-1
CASMLGGGNTIYF
TGTGCCAGCATGTTAGGGGGAGGAAACACCATATATTTT
>TRBJ2-7|15|NA|TRBD2|TRBV6-5
CASGRRTSGSYEQYF
TGTGCCAGCGGAAGGCGGACTAGCGGCTCCTACGAGCAGTACTTC
>TRBJ2-2|16|NA|TRBD2|TRBV5-4
CASSLGLATDTGELFF
TGTGCCAGCAGCTTGGGACTAGCGACAGATACCGGGGAGCTGTTTTTT
>TRBJ2-5|11|NA|NA|TRBV11-2
CASSSGGDQYF
TGTGCCAGCAGCTCAGGTGGGGACCAGTACTTC
>TRBJ2-7|13|NA|NA|TRBV30
CAWVATAGYEQYF
TGTGCCTGGGTGGCGACCGCAGGCTACGAGCAGTACTTC
>TRBJ2-3|14|NA|NA|TRBV7-8
CASSRVAVTDTQYF
TGTGCCAGCAGCCGCGTAGCGGTCACAGATACGCAGTATTTT
>TRBJ2-2|15|NA|NA|TRBV18
CASSRGLQNTGELFF
TGTGCCAGCTCACGGGGACTCCAGAACACCGGGGAGCTGTTTTTT
>TRBJ2-1|15|NA|TRBD2|TRBV11-2
CASSITSGSQGEQFF
TGTGCCAGCAGCATCACTAGCGGGAGTCAGGGTGAGCAGTTCTTC
>TRBJ2-2|15|NA|NA|TRBV15
CATSRDVTDTGELFF
TGTGCCACCAGCAGAGATGTAACGGACACCGGGGAGCTGTTTTTT
>TRBJ1-1|14|NA|TRBD1|TRBV5-1
CASSGRDRGTEAFF
TGCGCCAGCAGCGGCCGGGACAGGGGGACTGAAGCTTTCTTT
>TRBJ2-7|16|NA|TRBD2|TRBV10-3
CAISDPKTSGTYEQYF
TGTGCCATCAGTGACCCTAAAACTAGCGGTACCTACGAGCAGTACTTC
>TRBJ1-1|14|NA|NA|TRBV6-6
CASRPYLGDTEAFF
TGTGCCAGCAGACCTTACTTAGGGGATACTGAAGCTTTCTTT
>TRBJ2-7|19|NA|TRBD2|TRBV11-2
CASSLTRQHPGTSTYEQYF
TGTGCCAGCAGCTTAACTAGGCAACACCCCGGGACTAGCACCTACGAGCAGTACTTC
>TRBJ1-3|16|NA|NA|TRBV7-2
CASSRSGTNSGNTIYF
TGTGCCAGCAGCCGTTCCGGGACTAACTCTGGAAACACCATATATTTT
>TRBJ2-2|13|NA|NA|TRBV2
CASIPDGAGELFF
TGTGCCAGCATCCCGGACGGGGCCGGGGAGCTGTTTTTT
>TRBJ2-5|14|NA|NA|TRBV27
CASSSFTKGETQYF
TGTGCCAGCAGTTCATTCACTAAGGGAGAGACCCAGTACTTC
>TRBJ2-4|14|once|NA|TRBV19
CASKGGWSKNIQYF
TGTGCCAGTAAAGGGGGTTGGTCCAAAAACATTCAGTACTTC
>TRBJ1-1|13|NA|NA|TRBV5-4
CASSFRANTEAFF
TGTGCCAGCAGCTTCCGGGCGAACACTGAAGCTTTCTTT
>TRBJ2-7|13|NA|TRBD1|TRBV28
CASTLNRGYEQYF
TGTGCCAGCACATTGAACAGGGGGTACGAGCAGTACTTC
>TRBJ2-7|18|NA|TRBD1|TRBV13
CASSKKTGTAYDEYEQYF
TGTGCCAGCAGCAAGAAGACCGGGACAGCATACGACGAGTACGAGCAGTACTTC
>TRBJ2-1|17|NA|NA|TRBV27
CASSLLGPANTRGEQFF
TGTGCCAGCAGTTTATTGGGCCCGGCCAACACGAGGGGTGAGCAGTTCTTC
>TRBJ2-3|17|NA|TRBD2|TRBV30
CAWSVGGAGGNTDTQYF
TGTGCCTGGAGTGTAGGGGGAGCGGGAGGGAACACAGATACGCAGTATTTT
>TRBJ2-5|16|NA|NA|TRBV28
CASSLPHQGGQETQYF
TGTGCCAGCAGTCTTCCCCATCAGGGGGGGCAAGAGACCCAGTACTTC
>TRBJ2-7|14|NA|TRBD1|TRBV2
CASSGDRGAYEQYF
TGTGCCAGCAGTGGGGACAGGGGAGCCTACGAGCAGTACTTC
>TRBJ2-7|14|NA|NA|TRBV28
CASSLDRISYEQYF
TGTGCCAGCAGTTTAGACCGAATATCCTACGAGCAGTACTTC
>TRBJ2-3|14|NA|NA|TRBV14
CASSPSGAQGTQYF
TGTGCCAGCAGCCCCAGCGGGGCACAGGGTACGCAGTATTTT
>TRBJ2-7|13|NA|TRBD1|TRBV19
CASMGQVGYEQYF
TGTGCCAGTATGGGACAGGTGGGGTACGAGCAGTACTTC
>TRBJ2-6|18|NA|NA|TRBV7-2
CASSLGHRVVSGANVLTF
TGTGCCAGCAGCTTGGGACACCGTGTCGTCTCTGGGGCCAACGTCCTGACTTTC
>TRBJ1-1|13|NA|TRBD1|TRBV5-1
CASSIQGVAEAFF
TGCGCCAGCAGCATACAGGGGGTGGCTGAAGCTTTCTTT
>TRBJ1-2|14|NA|NA|TRBV25-1
CASSPPRPNYGYTF
TGTGCCAGCAGTCCCCCGAGGCCTAACTATGGCTACACCTTC
>TRBJ2-1|16|once|TRBD2|TRBV5-1
CASSADIAGGYNEQFF
TGCGCCAGCAGCGCGGACATAGCGGGAGGTTACAATGAGCAGTTCTTC
>TRBJ2-5|11|NA|NA|TRBV7-9
CASSPGETQYF
TGTGCCAGCAGCCCCGGGGAGACCCAGTACTTC
>TRBJ2-5|18|NA|TRBD2|TRBV5-6
CASSLVLAGGWEQETQYF
TGTGCCAGCAGCTTGGTACTAGCGGGAGGGTGGGAGCAAGAGACCCAGTACTTC
>TRBJ1-2|13|NA|NA|TRBV10-3
CAIRGRGVEGYTF
TGTGCCATCAGGGGTCGGGGGGTGGAAGGCTACACCTTC
>TRBJ2-7|14|NA|TRBD2|TRBV18
CASSEAGTSYEQYF
TGTGCCAGCTCCGAAGCGGGAACCTCTTACGAGCAGTACTTC
>TRBJ2-3|14|NA|NA|TRBV7-9
CASSSGEGTDTQYF
TGTGCCAGCAGCTCGGGTGAGGGCACAGATACGCAGTATTTT
>TRBJ2-7|15|NA|TRBD1|TRBV29-1
CSVVLGQGFSDEQYF
TGCAGCGTTGTATTGGGACAGGGATTTTCGGACGAGCAGTACTTC
>TRBJ2-1|15|NA|NA|TRBV7-9
CASSLESGASAQQFF
TGTGCCAGCAGCTTAGAAAGTGGGGCTAGCGCCCAGCAGTTCTTC
>TRBJ2-1|19|NA|TRBD2|TRBV28
CASSFPLRLREIPNNEQFF
TGTGCCAGCAGTTTTCCCCTGCGCTTGCGGGAGATCCCCAACAATGAGCAGTTCTTC
>TRBJ1-5|15|few|NA|TRBV28
CASSLPWKGSQPQHF
TGTGCCAGCAGTTTACCGTGGAAGGGAAGTCAGCCCCAGCATTTT
>TRBJ1-1|15|NA|NA|TRBV6-6
CASSLDVGGRTEAFF
TGTGCCAGCAGCCTAGATGTCGGGGGACGCACTGAAGCTTTCTTT
>TRBJ2-1|16|NA|NA|TRBV19
CASSIQSRSPTNEQFF
TGTGCCAGTAGTATTCAATCGAGATCCCCAACCAATGAGCAGTTCTTC
>TRBJ1-2|13|NA|NA|TRBV29-1
CSAGGGNIYGYTF
TGCAGCGCCGGAGGAGGGAATATCTATGGCTACACCTTC
>TRBJ2-7|11|NA|TRBD2|TRBV30
CAWTSGYEQYF
TGTGCCTGGACTAGCGGGTACGAGCAGTACTTC
>TRBJ1-1|16|NA|NA|TRBV7-9
CASSHTPGHERTEAFF
TGTGCCAGCAGCCACACTCCGGGACACGAACGAACTGAAGCTTTCTTT